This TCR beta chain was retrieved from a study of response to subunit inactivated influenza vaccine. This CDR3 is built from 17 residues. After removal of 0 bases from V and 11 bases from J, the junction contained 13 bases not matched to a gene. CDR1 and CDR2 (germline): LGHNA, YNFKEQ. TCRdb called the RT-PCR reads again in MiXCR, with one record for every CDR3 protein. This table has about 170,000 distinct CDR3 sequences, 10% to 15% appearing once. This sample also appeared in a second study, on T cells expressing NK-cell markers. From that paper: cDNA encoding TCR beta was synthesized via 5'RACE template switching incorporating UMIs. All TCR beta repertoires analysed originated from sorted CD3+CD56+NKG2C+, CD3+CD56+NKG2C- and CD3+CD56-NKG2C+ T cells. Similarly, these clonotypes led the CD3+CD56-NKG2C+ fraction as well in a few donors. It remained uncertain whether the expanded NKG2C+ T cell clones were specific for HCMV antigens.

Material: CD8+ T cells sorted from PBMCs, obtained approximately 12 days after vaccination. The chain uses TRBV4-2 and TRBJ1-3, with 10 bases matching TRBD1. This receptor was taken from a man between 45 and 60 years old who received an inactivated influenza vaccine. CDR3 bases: TGTGCCAGCAGCCAAGAAAGGACAGGGGGTCCCTCGGGTGCCATATATTTT. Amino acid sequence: CASSQERTGGPSGAIYF.